Listed here is a single T cell receptor (beta chain). The antigen is not known. This specimen belongs to a study of human CD8 memory T cell subsets. Investigators built TCR beta libraries using UMI-labeled 5' RACE. Authors' data handling: Within each TCR beta library, functional CDR3 beta clonotypes numbered between roughly 2,600 and 18,000. TCRdb re-called the 5' RACE reads and shows each CDR3 protein once, DNA omitted. The V and J calls and clone size are TCRdb's, not the authors'. Its clone listing holds about 3,500 distinct CDR3 sequences. The CDR3 spans 15 residues. Germline CDR1 SEHNR, CDR2 FQNEAQ (reference sequence). General study findings and limits: Stem-like memory T cells and precursor exhausted T cells had repertoires whose mutual overlap was minimal.

The J gene is TRBJ1-1, the V gene TRBV7-9; the TCRdb D gene call, TRBD1, has no DNA to confirm it. The receptor's source is a human donor in good health. Sequenced input: CD8+ effector memory T cells (TEM) sorted from PBMCs. Subset here: effector memory CD8 T cells, CCR7- CD45RO+ CD95+. CDR3 sequence: CASSFGGYMNTEAFF.